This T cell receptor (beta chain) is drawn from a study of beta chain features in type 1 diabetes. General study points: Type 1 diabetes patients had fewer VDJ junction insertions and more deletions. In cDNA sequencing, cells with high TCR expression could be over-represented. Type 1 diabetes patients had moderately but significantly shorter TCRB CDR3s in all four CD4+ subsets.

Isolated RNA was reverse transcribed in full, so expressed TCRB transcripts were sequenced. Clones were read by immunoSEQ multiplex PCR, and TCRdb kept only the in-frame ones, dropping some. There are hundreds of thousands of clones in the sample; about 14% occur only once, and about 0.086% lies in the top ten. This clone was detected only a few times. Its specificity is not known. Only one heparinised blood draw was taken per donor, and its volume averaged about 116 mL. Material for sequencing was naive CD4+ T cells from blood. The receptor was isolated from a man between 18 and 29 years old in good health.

The CDR3 DNA reads TGCGCCAGCAGCTTCCAGGAAGATACGCAGTATTTT. Its protein product is CASSFQEDTQYF. This chain links TRBV5-1 with TRBJ2-3; D not resolved. This CDR3 is built from 12 residues. V gave up 2 bases and J gave up 5 bases, with 6 bases separating them. The germline gives CDR1 SGHRS, CDR2 YFSETQ. The full variable domain, in which reference TRBV5-1 and TRBJ2-3 provide the parts outside the CDR3, is KAGVTQTPRYLIKTRGQQVTLSCSPISGHRSVSWYQQTPGQGLQFLFEYFSETQRNKGNFPGRFSGRQFSNSRSEMNVSTLELGDSALYLCASSFQEDTQYFGPGTRLTVL.